The rows below give T cell receptor beta chains drawn from one sample of a study of spatial heterogeneity in lung cancer. TCRdb fed the 5' RACE reads into MiXCR, producing one record per CDR3 protein. Of under 12,000 distinct CDR3 sequences in the sample, 5% to 6.5% were seen once. This specimen was lung tumor tissue, taken at surgery. Every receptor here comes from a male donor with early-stage non-small cell lung cancer. The CDR3 runs from the conserved cysteine through the conserved F or W. Each record gives: V gene, CDR3 length, clone size, CDR3 protein. Not every row has a clone size; where given, it reads once, few, many or a size class.

TRBV3-1 13 many CASSQWGNTEAFF
TRBV20-1 14 . CSARDFLESYEQYF
TRBV2 14 medium-sized CASSGQGIQYGYTF
TRBV7-9 18 medium-sized CASSTDRGGRATNEKLFF
TRBV20-1 13 . CSARIGGAGELFF
TRBV20-1 14 many CSARQLDRYNEQFF
TRBV27 16 many CASSTVQGSAKNIQYF
TRBV18 16 many CASSPPPGQGLQTQYF
TRBV7-2 14 many CASSPSGQDYGYTF
TRBV2 15 many CASSEEGLANEKLFF
TRBV7-9 16 many CASSLNTGGIPDTQYF
TRBV20-1 14 many CSALVLREMDEQFF
TRBV5-1 14 . CASSFGAGDYEQYF
TRBV7-8 11 few CASSLVGVQYF
TRBV20-1 12 medium-sized CSASFRPSEAFF
TRBV6-2/TRBV6-3 15 many CASSSGELANTEAFF
TRBV28 16 few CASSLGTARSTDTQYF
TRBV3-1 19 medium-sized CASSQDALGQTASTDTQYF
TRBV5-4 14 . CASSSGPENTEAFF
TRBV7-2 15 few CASSPWTGNTGELFF
TRBV5-6 14 large CASSGRWRNEKLFF
TRBV10-3 15 medium-sized CAISEFAGESYEQYF
TRBV12-5 13 many CASGLVYGNEQFF
TRBV29-1 19 few CSVEAGRGRLAARLGEQFF
TRBV20-1 13 many CSARLAGRETQYF
TRBV2 13 many CASSQFLQETQYF
TRBV20-1 12 few CSANPVENEQFF
TRBV5-6 14 . CASSQTGPVEEQYF
TRBV7-2 15 . CASSPEGLYTGELFF
TRBV3-1 15 many CASGPGAHYSNEQFF
TRBV7-9 16 many CASTTSGGLNTGELFF
TRBV4-1 18 many CASSQEFGTGGFSYEQYF
TRBV28 15 medium-sized CASSFQGAGTGELFF
TRBV28 18 many CASSSAATSGKEVDTQYF
TRBV20-1 12 many CSARGEGGPKHF
TRBV15 15 medium-sized CATSRDMGIDYGYTF
TRBV7-2 16 many CASSLVVVKLGYGYTF